Listed here are 30 T cell receptor beta chains from one sample, sequenced in a study of blood T cells in healthy people across ages. The use of a sample-barcoded 5' primer and a J-beta primer mix characterized a second PCR of about 7 to 12 cycles. TCRdb re-analysed the 5' RACE reads in MiXCR, keeping a single row per CDR3 protein. The data show over 700,000 distinct CDR3 sequences, 53% seen once. The specimen sequenced was blood. Receptors originate from an elderly man in good health.

This clonotype has a handful of counts. V and J are TRBV27 and TRBJ2-5; 14 bases match TRBD2. CDR1 MNHEY and CDR2 SMNVEV come from the germline V gene (reference sequence). The V segment lost 5 bases and the J segment 3 bases; nucleotides outside the gene matches: 8. This CDR3 has 17 residues. The CDR3 region is CASSLNLGLAGEETQYF. CDR3 DNA sequence: TGTGCCAGCAGTCTTAATTTGGGACTAGCGGGAGAAGAGACCCAGTACTTC.

V usage is TRBV5-1 and J usage is TRBJ2-1, with D maybe TRBD1 (5 bases). In germline, CDR1 is SGHRS, CDR2 YFSETQ. With 1 base removed from V and 7 bases from J, the gap between germline ends came to 12 bases. There are 14 residues in the CDR3. The CDR3 loop is CASSLTAPGNEQFF. DNA for the CDR3: TGCGCCAGCAGCTTGACAGCCCCAGGGAATGAGCAGTTCTTC.

V is TRBV12-5 and J is TRBJ2-2; D gene unclear. CDR1 LGHNT and CDR2 FRNRAP come from the germline V gene. CDR3 length: 13 amino acids. Trimming shortened V by 6 bases and J by 6 bases, and 11 bases separated the two germline ends. As DNA, the CDR3 is TGTGCTAGTGGGCGGCGGAGTTCCGGGGAGCTGTTTTTT. It yields the protein CASGRRSSGELFF.

In its sample, this clonotype was seen a few times. The chain carries TRBV20-1 and TRBJ2-7, with TRBD2 identical over 11 bases. V shed 5 bases, J shed 2 bases, and the junction held 8 bases outside the gene matches. The CDR3 contains 15 residues. Looked up from germline, CDR1 is DFQATT and CDR2 is SNEGSKA (reference sequence). The CDR3 region has the DNA TGCAGTGCTTGCCCAATAGCGGGAGGGACCTACGAGCAGTACTTC. It translates to CSACPIAGGTYEQYF.

The V gene is TRBV28, the J gene TRBJ2-5; D is uncertain. Looked up from germline, CDR1 is MDHEN and CDR2 is SYDVKM. The CDR3 sequence is 13 residues long. V lost 5 bases, J lost 11 bases, and 18 bases lay in between. CDR3 sequence (DNA): TGTGCCAGCAGTGTGAGTCGATACAATGAGCAGTACTTC. Encoded protein: CASSVSRYNEQYF. The whole variable domain, remainder taken from reference TRBV28 and TRBJ2-5, is DVKVTQSSRYLVKRTGEKVFLECVQDMDHENMFWYRQDPGLGLRLIYFSYDVKMKEKGDIPEGYSVSREKKERFSLILESASTNQTSMYLCASSVSRYNEQYFGPGTRLLVL.

This sequence joins TRBV6-2 or TRBV6-3 and TRBJ2-5, with 8 bases identical to TRBD2. The J segment lost 11 bases and the V segment lost 6 bases, leaving 14 bases of the junction unmatched. Germline CDR1 is MNHEY and CDR2 is SVGEGT. CDR3 length: 14 residues. CDR3 nucleotides: TGTGCCAGCAGGGCCACGGGAGTAGCGGGGACTCAGTACTTC. This sequence encodes CASRATGVAGTQYF.

V is TRBV6-6 and J is TRBJ2-7, with D unresolved. Germline V gene data show CDR1 as MNHNY and CDR2 as SVGAGI (reference sequence). The ends were cut back, 6 bases at V and 0 bases at J, with 12 bases in the middle. The CDR3 spans 14 residues. CDR3 residues: CASSPEPSSYEQYF. As DNA, the CDR3 is TGTGCCAGCAGCCCAGAACCGAGCTCCTACGAGCAGTACTTC.

The chain employs TRBV9 and TRBJ1-4, with 8 positions matching TRBD1. V lost 4 bases, J lost 7 bases, and 6 bases stayed unmatched. Germline lookup yields CDR1 SGDLS and CDR2 YYNGEE. This CDR3 spans 14 amino acids. As DNA, the CDR3 is TGTGCCAGCAGCCCAGGGGGCAGGAGTGAAAAACTGTTTTTT. It specifies CASSPGGRSEKLFF. Combining the CDR3 with reference TRBV9 and TRBJ1-4 gives the whole variable domain DSGVTQTPKHLITATGQRVTLRCSPRSGDLSVYWYQQSLDQGLQFLIQYYNGEERAKGNILERFSAQQFPDLHSELNLSSLELGDSALYFCASSPGGRSEKLFFGSGTQLSVL.

The gene calls are TRBV10-3 and TRBJ2-1; 12 bases are shared with TRBD2. The CDR3 sequence is 15 residues long. V lost 6 bases to trimming and J lost 5 bases; unmatched junction nucleotides: 5. Germline V gene sequence: CDR1 ENHRY, CDR2 SYGVKD. The CDR3 region is CAIRVGTSGHNEQFF. In DNA form, the CDR3 reads TGTGCCATCAGGGTAGGGACTAGCGGGCACAATGAGCAGTTCTTC.

This chain joins TRBV6-1 and TRBJ1-6, with no clear D. Trimming stripped 2 bases from V and 3 bases from J, with 11 bases between. The V gene's germline CDR1 is MNHNS and CDR2 SASEGT. The CDR3 is made up of 16 amino acids. The DNA of the CDR3 is TGTGCCAGCAGTGAATCGCCAAGAAGCTATAATTCACCCCTCCACTTT. Protein product: CASSESPRSYNSPLHF.

This chain links TRBV20-1 with TRBJ2-1; D is ambiguous. The CDR3 contains 14 residues. Germline V gene lookup returns CDR1 DFQATT and CDR2 SNEGSKA (reference sequence). The chain's CDR3 is CSALGWGSYNEQFF. The CDR3 region has the DNA TGCAGCGCCCTCGGATGGGGCTCCTACAATGAGCAGTTCTTC.

This rearrangement joins TRBV10-3 to TRBJ2-3, with 7 bases fitting TRBD2. CDR1 and CDR2 from the germline V gene are ENHRY and SYGVKD. The V gene end was trimmed by 7 bases and the J gene end by 14 bases; junction bases not matched to a gene: 15. The length of the CDR3 is 13 residues. CDR3 nucleotide sequence: TGTGCCATCACCGCGGGGGAAGCCGGATACGCGTATTTT. This sequence encodes CAITAGEAGYAYF.

The chain employs TRBV4-1 and TRBJ1-1, with D possibly TRBD1 on 6 matching bases. Germline assignment: CDR1 MGHRA and CDR2 YSYEKL. This CDR3 region has 16 residues. The V and J ends lost 0 bases and 0 bases respectively, with 11 bases between them. CDR3 sequence reads: CASSQDTGGLNTEAFF. Written as DNA, the CDR3 is TGCGCCAGCAGCCAAGATACGGGGGGGCTGAACACTGAAGCTTTCTTT.

At least ten counts were recorded for this clonotype. The chain recombines TRBV29-1 with TRBJ1-1, with D unresolved. Germline CDR1 SQVTM, CDR2 ANQGSEA. Trimming pared 4 bases from V and 1 base from J, leaving 1 base between. The CDR3 loop spans 10 amino acids. Here the CDR3 DNA reads TGCAGCGTTGCGAACACTGAAGCTTTCTTT. Protein: CSVANTEAFF.

This clonotype came up a few times. The gene calls are TRBV7-9 and TRBJ2-1; a weak D match, TRBD2 (6 bases). Trimming pared 3 bases from V and 4 bases from J, leaving 22 bases between. The CDR3 extends over 18 amino acids. From germline, CDR1 is SEHNR and CDR2 FQNEAQ (reference sequence). The CDR3 spells CASSFFLSRTNKYNEQFF. As DNA, the CDR3 is TGTGCCAGCAGCTTCTTCCTATCCCGGACTAACAAGTACAATGAGCAGTTCTTC.

This chain links TRBV12-3 or TRBV12-4 with TRBJ1-1; 9 bases line up with TRBD1. V dropped 1 base and J dropped 4; count of bases not matched to a gene: 7. This CDR3 is built from 16 residues. Here the CDR3 reads CASSLVSGTGSTEAFF. DNA for the CDR3: TGTGCCAGCAGTTTAGTCTCGGGGACAGGGAGCACTGAAGCTTTCTTT.

In nucleotides, the CDR3 is TGCGCCAGCAGCCGAACCCGGACGGTTAACACTGAAGCTTTCTTT. Protein: CASSRTRTVNTEAFF. The chain couples TRBV5-1 to TRBJ1-1; D gene ambiguous. V lost 4 bases and J lost 2, with 15 bases in between. The CDR3 has 15 amino acids. The germline V gene has CDR1 SGHRS and CDR2 YFSETQ.

The rearrangement joins TRBV11-2 to TRBJ2-7, with 9 bases matching TRBD1. The better agreement between TRBJ2-5 and the DNA end casts doubt on the J call. Germline assignment: CDR1 SGHAT and CDR2 FQNNGV. The CDR3 covers 15 residues. This chain's CDR3 is CASSLRGTGLETQYF. The CDR3 DNA reads as TGTGCCAGCAGCCTAAGGGGGACAGGGTTGGAGACCCAGTACTTC.

This clonotype was seen only a few times. The rearrangement joins TRBV6-5 to TRBJ1-2; D is perhaps TRBD1 (6 bases). V lost 5 bases and J 8 bases, leaving 15 bases between the germline ends. The CDR3 has 13 amino acids. Germline loops: CDR1 MNHEY, CDR2 SVGAGI. CDR3 protein: CASSDGTSKGYTF. CDR3 nucleotide sequence: TGTGCCAGCAGTGACGGGACATCCAAGGGCTACACCTTC.

The chain recombines TRBV7-2 with TRBJ2-3; D remains unclear. The V gene's germline CDR1 is SGHTA and CDR2 FQGNSA. V was trimmed by 5 bases and J by 6 bases, leaving 15 bases between them. The CDR3 is 14 residues long. This CDR3 is CASSPYMATDTQYF. CDR3 sequence (DNA): TGTGCCAGCAGCCCGTATATGGCTACGGATACGCAGTATTTT.

J is TRBJ1-1 and V is TRBV4-1; the D is unclear. With 0 bases removed from V and 1 base from J, the gap between germline ends came to 15 bases. This CDR3 region has 17 residues. Germline CDR1 MGHRA, CDR2 YSYEKL. The CDR3 protein is CASSQDRGGLRNTEAFF. For the CDR3, the DNA is TGCGCCAGCAGCCAAGATCGTGGAGGTTTAAGGAACACTGAAGCTTTCTTT.

The rearrangement joins TRBV9 to TRBJ2-2; tentatively, D is TRBD2 (5 bases). Trimming cost V 0 bases and J 2 bases, with 11 bases left between them. Germline values: CDR1 SGDLS, CDR2 YYNGEE. The CDR3 contains 16 residues. In DNA form, the CDR3 reads TGTGCCAGCAGCGTAGGGGTGAGGGCTAACACCGGGGAGCTGTTTTTT. This encodes CASSVGVRANTGELFF. Complete variable domain (other parts from reference TRBV9 and TRBJ2-2): DSGVTQTPKHLITATGQRVTLRCSPRSGDLSVYWYQQSLDQGLQFLIQYYNGEERAKGNILERFSAQQFPDLHSELNLSSLELGDSALYFCASSVGVRANTGELFFGEGSRLTVL.

The gene calls are TRBV18 and TRBJ2-1; 8 nucleotides line up with TRBD2. V was clipped by 7 bases and J by 7 bases; unmatched bases: 6. The CDR3 contains 13 residues. Per germline, CDR1 KGHSH and CDR2 LQKENI. The CDR3 sequence is CASLEGGRNEQFF. The CDR3 nucleotides read TGTGCCAGCTTGGAGGGCGGGAGGAATGAGCAGTTCTTC.

The V and J genes are TRBV14 and TRBJ1-2; D gene uncertain. V was trimmed by 1 base and J by 8 bases, leaving 20 bases between them. This CDR3 spans 16 amino acids. Germline values: CDR1 SGHDN, CDR2 FVKESK. CDR3 nucleotides: TGTGCCAGCAGCCAAGTGTCTACTCAAGAACGTTCGGGCTACACCTTC. Translating gives CASSQVSTQERSGYTF. Variable domain in full (rest from reference TRBV14 and TRBJ1-2): EAGVTQFPSHSVIEKGQTVTLRCDPISGHDNLYWYRRVMGKEIKFLLHFVKESKQDESGMPNNRFLAERTGGTYSTLKVQPAELEDSGVYFCASSQVSTQERSGYTFGSGTRLTVV.

This chain connects TRBV18 to TRBJ1-6; 8 bases fit TRBD1. CDR1 is KGHSH, CDR2 LQKENI, per germline. V shed 3 bases and J 14 bases; nucleotides not matched to a gene: 9. The CDR3 consists of 14 residues. Written as DNA, the CDR3 is TGTGCCAGCTCACCCGGGACAGGTGGAATCACCCTCCACTTT. Its protein product is CASSPGTGGITLHF. Complete variable domain (other parts from reference TRBV18 and TRBJ1-6): NAGVMQNPRHLVRRRGQEARLRCSPMKGHSHVYWYRQLPEEGLKFMVYLQKENIIDESGMPKERFSAEFPKEGPSILRIQQVVRGDSAAYFCASSPGTGGITLHFGNGTRLTVT.

The rearrangement uses TRBV6-6 and TRBJ2-7, with 11 bases fitting TRBD2. The CDR3 spans 16 residues. CDR1 and CDR2 from the germline V gene are MNHNY and SVGAGI (reference sequence). Trimming cost V 6 bases and J 0 bases; bases outside gene matches: 7. CDR3 in DNA: TGTGCCAGCAGAACCGGGACTAGCGGAACCTCCTACGAGCAGTACTTC. Translated: CASRTGTSGTSYEQYF.

As DNA, the CDR3 is TGCGCCAGCAGCGGGACAGGGGCGGACGAGCAGTACTTC. Protein product: CASSGTGADEQYF. The rearrangement joins TRBV5-1 to TRBJ2-5; 10 nucleotides agree with TRBD1. The DNA end lines up better with TRBJ2-7; the J call may be wrong. The germline CDR1 and CDR2 sequences are SGHRS and YFSETQ. The length of the CDR3 is 13 residues.

V and J are TRBV12-3 or TRBV12-4 and TRBJ2-4, with 10 bases matching TRBD1. The J call may be in error: the DNA end matches TRBJ2-7 better. The CDR3 contains 15 residues. This chain's CDR3 is CASSYGQGEYYEQYF. The CDR3 DNA follows: TGTGCCAGCAGTTATGGACAGGGGGAGTACTACGAGCAGTACTTC.

The CDR3 protein is CSAPDYLNNEQFF. CDR3 bases: TGCAGTGCCCCGGACTACCTAAACAATGAGCAGTTCTTC. The rearrangement joins TRBV20-1 to TRBJ2-1, with D tentatively TRBD2 (6 bases). V was cut by 6 bases and J by 5 bases, with 14 bases left in between. The CDR3 is 13 residues long. Per germline, CDR1 DFQATT and CDR2 SNEGSKA (reference sequence).

This sequence joins TRBV7-2 and TRBJ2-5; 13 nucleotides align to TRBD2. J was trimmed by 5 bases and V by 5 bases; bases with no gene match: 5. CDR3 size: 15 residues. From germline, CDR1 is SGHTA and CDR2 FQGNSA. The CDR3, as DNA: TGTGCCAGCAGCCACGGGACTAGCGGGACGGAGACCCAGTACTTC. Translation: CASSHGTSGTETQYF.